These 23 T cell receptor beta chains originate from one sample sequenced in a study of control samples from healthy donors and cancer patients. The repertoire was sequenced with immunoSEQ multiplex PCR; TCRdb's copy has only in-frame clones and lacks some. The table shows 150,000 or so clones, with about 90% occurring only once. Sequenced material: blood. These receptors were taken from a young man in good health.

This chain links TRBV20-1 with TRBJ2-5; D unclear. The CDR3 loop spans 11 amino acids. CDR1 DFQATT and CDR2 SNEGSKA come from the germline V gene (reference sequence). The V end lost 3 bases, the J end lost 4 bases, and 6 bases lay between the germline ends. In DNA, the CDR3 is TGCAGTGCTAGCGGCGGAGAGACCCAGTACTTC. Encoded protein: CSASGGETQYF.

The chain carries TRBV27 and TRBJ2-2; D not resolved. Germline V gene sequence: CDR1 MNHEY, CDR2 SMNVEV (reference sequence). Trimming stripped 8 bases from V and 5 bases from J, with 15 bases between. CDR3 length: 14 residues. In DNA, the CDR3 is TGTGCCAGCTACCAAACCGGGTCTACCGGGGAGCTGTTTTTT. Translation gives CASYQTGSTGELFF.

V gene TRBV6-4 combines with J gene TRBJ2-3; 9 positions agree with TRBD1. This CDR3 has 14 amino acids. Trimming removed 3 bases from V and 5 bases from J; junction bases left unmatched: 3. Germline V gives CDR1 MRHNA, CDR2 SNTAGT. The CDR3: CASSEQGAGDTQYF. DNA of the CDR3: TGTGCCAGCAGTGAACAGGGGGCGGGAGATACGCAGTATTTT.

The chain is built from TRBV9 and TRBJ1-6; 8 nucleotides match TRBD1. CDR3 length equals 15 residues. From germline, CDR1 is SGDLS and CDR2 YYNGEE. V was clipped by 3 bases and J by 12 bases; unmatched bases: 11. CDR3 nucleotide sequence: TGTGCCAGCAGCGCCTCCCCAGGGGGCGTTGAACCCCTCCACTTT. Its translation is CASSASPGGVEPLHF. The full variable domain, its missing parts supplied by reference TRBV9 and TRBJ1-6, is DSGVTQTPKHLITATGQRVTLRCSPRSGDLSVYWYQQSLDQGLQFLIQYYNGEERAKGNILERFSAQQFPDLHSELNLSSLELGDSALYFCASSASPGGVEPLHFGNGTRLTVT.

The V gene is TRBV9, the J gene TRBJ2-3; D unclear. CDR1 and CDR2 from the germline V gene are SGDLS and YYNGEE. The CDR3 covers 15 residues. V lost 2 bases and J 2 bases, leaving 12 bases between the germline ends. Here the CDR3 reads CASSVGSDHTDTQYF. CDR3 sequence (DNA): TGTGCCAGCAGCGTTGGGTCTGACCACACAGATACGCAGTATTTT. The variable domain in full, with the rest retrieved from reference TRBV9 and TRBJ2-3, is DSGVTQTPKHLITATGQRVTLRCSPRSGDLSVYWYQQSLDQGLQFLIQYYNGEERAKGNILERFSAQQFPDLHSELNLSSLELGDSALYFCASSVGSDHTDTQYFGPGTRLTVL.

The gene calls are TRBV6-5 and TRBJ1-1; no reliable D call. Between the trimmed V and J ends, which lost 4 bases and 4 bases, there was a span of 7 bases. The CDR3 extends over 12 amino acids. Germline V lookup: CDR1 MNHEY, CDR2 SVGAGI. CDR3 residues: CASSLTITEAFF. The CDR3 bases are TGTGCCAGCAGTTTGACTATCACTGAAGCTTTCTTT.

The chain combines TRBV2 with TRBJ2-2; 10 bases fit TRBD2. Per the germline V gene, CDR1 is SNHLY and CDR2 is FYNNEI. After removal of 3 bases from V and 3 bases from J, the junction contained 4 bases not matched to a gene. The CDR3 spans 16 residues. This CDR3 is CASSDGLAGDTGELFF. CDR3 bases: TGTGCCAGCAGTGATGGGCTAGCGGGGGACACCGGGGAGCTGTTTTTT. The whole variable domain, remainder taken from reference TRBV2 and TRBJ2-2, is EPEVTQTPSHQVTQMGQEVILRCVPISNHLYFYWYRQILGQKVEFLVSFYNNEISEKSEIFDDQFSVERPDGSNFTLKIRSTKLEDSAMYFCASSDGLAGDTGELFFGEGSRLTVL.

The J gene is TRBJ1-5, the V gene TRBV27; D is unclear. V was clipped by 3 bases and J by 2 bases, with 5 bases between them. The CDR3 has 13 residues. Germline CDR1 is MNHEY and CDR2 is SMNVEV (reference sequence). The CDR3 nucleotides read TGTGCCAGCAGTTTCTGGGGCAATCAGCCCCAGCATTTT. Translation gives CASSFWGNQPQHF.

The V gene is TRBV19, the J gene TRBJ2-5, with a weak D call TRBD2 (5 bases). Deletions cut 1 base from V and 5 bases from J, with 14 bases between. Germline loops: CDR1 LNHDA, CDR2 SQIVND (reference sequence). The CDR3 spans 15 residues. In DNA, the CDR3 is TGTGCCAGTAGTATAGTAGGAGGCGATGGGGAGACCCAGTACTTC. This gives the protein CASSIVGGDGETQYF.

The chain joins TRBV20-1 to TRBJ2-5; no clear D. Trimming took 2 bases from V and 10 from J, leaving 11 bases between them. Looked up from germline, CDR1 is DFQATT and CDR2 is SNEGSKA (reference sequence). The CDR3 contains 11 residues. The DNA for the CDR3 is TGCAGTGCTAGACTACCCCCCTACCAGTACTTC. As protein: CSARLPPYQYF.

V is TRBV19 and J is TRBJ2-5, with D unresolved. The CDR3 spans 12 residues. CDR1 and CDR2 from the germline V gene are LNHDA and SQIVND (reference sequence). V dropped 5 bases and J dropped 5 bases, with 9 bases sitting between them. The CDR3 reads CASSLSRETQYF. The CDR3 coding sequence is TGTGCCAGTAGTTTAAGTAGGGAGACCCAGTACTTC. The full variable domain, its missing parts supplied by reference TRBV19 and TRBJ2-5, is DGGITQSPKYLFRKEGQNVTLSCEQNLNHDAMYWYRQDPGQGLRLIYYSQIVNDFQKGDIAEGYSVSREKKESFPLTVTSAQKNPTAFYLCASSLSRETQYFGPGTRLLVL.

This sequence joins TRBV25-1 and TRBJ2-5; 7 bases are a match to TRBD1. The CDR3 has 17 amino acids. Per the germline V gene, CDR1 is MGHDK and CDR2 is SYGVNS. V lost 0 bases and J lost 2; bases outside the gene matches: 9. CDR3 residues: CASSEYRTGKLQETQYF. The CDR3 DNA follows: TGTGCCAGCAGTGAATATAGGACAGGAAAACTTCAAGAGACCCAGTACTTC.

The CDR3 protein is CASSLTALSYEQYF. DNA for the CDR3: TGTGCCAGTAGTCTAACAGCTTTATCCTACGAGCAGTACTTC. The J gene is TRBJ2-7, the V gene TRBV19, with D hard to call. Trimming stripped 5 bases from V and 1 base from J, with 12 bases between. This CDR3 contains 14 residues. CDR1 is LNHDA, CDR2 SQIVND, per germline (reference sequence).

V and J are TRBV12-3 or TRBV12-4 and TRBJ1-6; the D gene is possibly TRBD1 (5 bases). The V and J ends lost 5 bases and 8 bases respectively, with 10 bases between them. This CDR3 is built from 13 residues. CDR3 coding DNA: TGTGCCAGCAGTCCTCGACAGTATTCACCCCTCCACTTT. Encoded protein: CASSPRQYSPLHF.

This sequence joins TRBV5-1 and TRBJ1-5, with D possibly matching TRBD1 (5 bases). This CDR3 comprises 15 residues. V lost 3 bases, J lost 5 bases, and 15 bases lay in between. Germline V gives CDR1 SGHRS, CDR2 YFSETQ. The CDR3, as DNA: TGCGCCAGCAGCTATTCCCCAGGGACCGATCAGCCCCAGCATTTT. Translation: CASSYSPGTDQPQHF.

The CDR3 sequence is CASSQDVGINNEQFF. The DNA of the CDR3 is TGCGCCAGCAGCCAAGATGTCGGGATTAACAATGAGCAGTTCTTC. The chain has TRBV4-3 and TRBJ2-1; possible D gene TRBD2, 5 bases. The CDR3 is 15 amino acids. CDR1 is LGHNA and CDR2 is YSLEER in the germline V gene. V gave up 0 bases and J gave up 5 bases, with 11 bases separating them.

The chain joins TRBV19 to TRBJ1-2; D gene uncertain. CDR1 is LNHDA and CDR2 is SQIVND in the germline V gene (reference sequence). CDR3 length: 14 residues. V was clipped by 3 bases and J by 2 bases, with 10 bases between them. CDR3 protein: CASSIHGRNYGYTF. The CDR3 DNA sequence: TGTGCCAGTAGTATCCACGGGAGGAACTATGGCTACACCTTC.

The rearrangement links TRBV19 to TRBJ1-1; D might be TRBD1 (5 bases). Germline V gene data show CDR1 as LNHDA and CDR2 as SQIVND (reference sequence). The V end lost 6 bases, the J end lost 0 bases, and 14 bases lay between the germline ends. This CDR3 region has 15 residues. The CDR3 protein is CASSDTGRMNTEAFF. CDR3 DNA sequence: TGTGCCAGTAGCGACACAGGACGCATGAACACTGAAGCTTTCTTT.

The chain is built from TRBV7-9 and TRBJ1-3, with a possible D match to TRBD1 (6 bases). Germline lookup yields CDR1 SEHNR and CDR2 FQNEAQ (reference sequence). V was cut by 4 bases and J by 0 bases, with 22 bases left in between. The CDR3 has 19 amino acids. The CDR3 DNA reads as TGTGCCAGCAGCTCCCCTAGGTCCGGGACGGACAGCTCTGGAAACACCATATATTTT. This gives the protein CASSSPRSGTDSSGNTIYF.

The chain recombines TRBV14 with TRBJ2-5, with D unclear. Between the trimmed V and J ends, which lost 1 base and 5 bases, there was a span of 8 bases. This CDR3 has 13 residues. From germline, CDR1 is SGHDN and CDR2 FVKESK. CDR3 coding DNA: TGTGCCAGCAGCCAAGGGGCAGACGAGACCCAGTACTTC. It codes for CASSQGADETQYF.

The rearrangement joins TRBV30 to TRBJ1-1; 7 bases align to TRBD1. CDR3 size: 14 residues. Trimming removed 2 bases from V and 0 bases from J; junction bases left unmatched: 3. The germline V gene encodes CDR1 GTSNPN and CDR2 SVGIG (reference sequence). CDR3 nucleotide sequence: TGTGCCTGGAGTTTAGGGGGCGTGAACACTGAAGCTTTCTTT. This translates into CAWSLGGVNTEAFF.

This rearrangement joins TRBV10-3 to TRBJ2-6; unclear D gene. CDR1 is ENHRY, CDR2 SYGVKD, per germline. V was trimmed by 4 bases and J by 8 bases, leaving 15 bases between them. This CDR3 has 15 amino acids. CDR3 in amino acids: CAISGRKGTPNVLTF. CDR3 nucleotide sequence: TGTGCCATCAGTGGAAGAAAGGGAACCCCCAACGTCCTGACTTTC.

This clone has only one observation. The gene calls are TRBV4-1 and TRBJ2-5; 7 positions match TRBD2. CDR3 length: 15 residues. The germline V gene has CDR1 MGHRA and CDR2 YSYEKL. J lost 3 bases, V lost 2 bases, and 6 bases had no gene match. CDR3 DNA sequence: TGCGCCAGCAGCCAAACCGGGGCGGGAGAAGAGACCCAGTACTTC. Amino acids: CASSQTGAGEETQYF.